This is a list of T cell receptor beta chains from one sample in a study of post-analysis software for immune sequencing data. A single record per CDR3 protein comes from TCRdb applying MiXCR to the PCR reads. The repertoire holds hundreds of thousands of distinct CDR3 sequences, 36% seen once, with less than 6% in the top ten. Sequencing used blood. All receptors derive from a girl aged 5 to 17 with multiple sclerosis. The conserved cysteine and the conserved F or W are not part of the CDR3 here.

v_gene	j_gene	CDR3aa
TRBV4-1	TRBJ1-5	ASSLNRFEPQH
TRBV20-1	TRBJ1-2	SARDRLNYGYT
TRBV24-1	TRBJ2-5	TTARGHRQY
TRBV6-2/TRBV6-3	TRBJ2-1	ANSLDRESSDEQF
TRBV20-1	TRBJ2-5	SARGTAKETQY
TRBV7-9	TRBJ2-3	ASSFRDGLADTQY
TRBV7-6	TRBJ2-6	ASSLDFRDRSVLT
TRBV5-1	TRBJ2-1	ASSSSLGLVPPNEQF
TRBV7-3	TRBJ2-1	ASSLTSGRNNEQF
TRBV5-1	TRBJ2-3	ASSLAPKSTDTQY
TRBV15	TRBJ1-1	ATSVSWDGISAAF
TRBV29-1	TRBJ1-2	SVEPGQQPRAGYT
TRBV20-1	TRBJ2-3	SARDEGSGDTDTQY
TRBV2	TRBJ2-2	ASSEIGSTGELF
TRBV2	TRBJ2-3	ARASEPDTQY
TRBV15	TRBJ2-1	ATSRPGLAGYNEQF
TRBV2	TRBJ1-6	ATTGGERSPLH
TRBV20-1	TRBJ2-5	SARPQGETQY
TRBV7-2	TRBJ2-7	ASSLVGGRVSYEQY
TRBV5-1	TRBJ2-1	ASSLDTGANEQF
TRBV7-3	TRBJ2-5	ASLRDRETQY
TRBV20-1	TRBJ1-4	SARGDRDTHEKLF
TRBV27	TRBJ2-1	ASSLTGARGNEQF
TRBV5-1	TRBJ2-2	ASSPRGNTGELF
TRBV6-5	-	ASSYPAGGWHEQY
TRBV29-1	TRBJ1-1	SVHGLNTEAF
TRBV28	TRBJ2-1	ASHNSGREVNEQF
TRBV7-6	TRBJ1-2	ASSLARDTPYGYT
TRBV18	TRBJ1-1	ASSPPNPKGNTEAF
TRBV20-1	TRBJ2-6	SASWASGSGGANVLT
TRBV12-3/TRBV12-4	TRBJ1-1	ASRAPTATGAF
TRBV6-6	TRBJ2-3	ASSYSASGTDTQY
TRBV27	TRBJ1-6	ASSFDRGHNSPLH
TRBV28	TRBJ1-1	ASKSGGRETEAF
TRBV5-1	TRBJ1-2	ASSLGDLKGAYYGYT
TRBV20-1	TRBJ2-1	SAHGQGRISYNEQF
TRBV3-1	TRBJ1-2	ASSQDEDGYGHT
TRBV5-1	TRBJ2-1	ASIESGVKQF
TRBV18	TRBJ2-7	ASSQGQGGTEQY
TRBV11-2	TRBJ2-2	ASSLDQAYTGELF
TRBV11-2	TRBJ2-2	ASSSLNGFDTGELF
TRBV6-5	TRBJ1-1	ASSYADSTEAF
TRBV2	TRBJ1-2	ASGTGIYGCT
TRBV6-5	TRBJ1-2	AGSPDNIGYT